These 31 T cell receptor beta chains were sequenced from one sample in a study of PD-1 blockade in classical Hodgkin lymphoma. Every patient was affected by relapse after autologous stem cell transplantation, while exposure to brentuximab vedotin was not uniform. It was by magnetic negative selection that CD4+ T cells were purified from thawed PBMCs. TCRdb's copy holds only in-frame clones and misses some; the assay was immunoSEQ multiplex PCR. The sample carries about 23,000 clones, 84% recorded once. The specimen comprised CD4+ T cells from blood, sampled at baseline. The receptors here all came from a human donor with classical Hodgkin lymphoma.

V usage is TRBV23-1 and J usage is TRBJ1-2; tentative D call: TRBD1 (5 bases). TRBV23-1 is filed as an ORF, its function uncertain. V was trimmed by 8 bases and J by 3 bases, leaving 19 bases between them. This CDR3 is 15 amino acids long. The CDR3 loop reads CASRAPRGRDYGYTF. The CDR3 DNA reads TGCGCCAGCCGGGCCCCAAGGGGAAGGGACTATGGCTACACCTTC.

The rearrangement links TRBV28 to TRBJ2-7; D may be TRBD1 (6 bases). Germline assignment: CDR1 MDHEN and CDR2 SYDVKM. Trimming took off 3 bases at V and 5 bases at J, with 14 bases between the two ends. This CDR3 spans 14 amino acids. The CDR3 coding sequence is TGTGCCAGCAGTTTGGCGCTACAGGGCAACGAGCAGTACTTC. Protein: CASSLALQGNEQYF.

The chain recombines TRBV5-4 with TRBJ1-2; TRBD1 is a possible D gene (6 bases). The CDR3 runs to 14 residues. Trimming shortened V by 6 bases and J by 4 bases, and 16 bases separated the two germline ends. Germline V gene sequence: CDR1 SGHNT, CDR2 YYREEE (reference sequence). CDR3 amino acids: CASTEGGNRYGYTF. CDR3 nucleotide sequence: TGTGCCAGCACGGAGGGGGGGAACCGCTATGGCTACACCTTC.

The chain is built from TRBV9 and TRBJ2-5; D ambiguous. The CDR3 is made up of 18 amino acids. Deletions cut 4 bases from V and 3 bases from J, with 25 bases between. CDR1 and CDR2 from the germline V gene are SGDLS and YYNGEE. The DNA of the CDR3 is TGTGCCAGCAGCCCCACGCAAGCGACACCCCTCGCAAAAGAGACCCAGTACTTC. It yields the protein CASSPTQATPLAKETQYF.

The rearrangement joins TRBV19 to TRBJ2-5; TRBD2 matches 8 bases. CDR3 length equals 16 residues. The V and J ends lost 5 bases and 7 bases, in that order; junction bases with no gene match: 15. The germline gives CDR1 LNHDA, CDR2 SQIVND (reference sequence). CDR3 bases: TGTGCCAGTAGTCCAAGCGGGGGTGGCACCCAGGGGACCCAGTACTTC. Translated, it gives CASSPSGGGTQGTQYF.

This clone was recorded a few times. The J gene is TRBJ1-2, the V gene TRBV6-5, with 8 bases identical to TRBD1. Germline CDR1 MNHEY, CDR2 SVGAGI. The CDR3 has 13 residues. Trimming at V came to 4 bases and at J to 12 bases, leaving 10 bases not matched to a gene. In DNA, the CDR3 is TGTGCCAGCAGTTTTGACAGGGGTCATAAGGACACCTTC. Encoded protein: CASSFDRGHKDTF.

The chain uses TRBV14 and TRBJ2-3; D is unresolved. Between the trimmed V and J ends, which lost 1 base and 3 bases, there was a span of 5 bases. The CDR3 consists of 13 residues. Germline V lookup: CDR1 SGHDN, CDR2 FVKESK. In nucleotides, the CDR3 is TGTGCCAGCAGCCAAGTACAGACAGATACGCAGTATTTT. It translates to CASSQVQTDTQYF.

The CDR3 DNA reads as TGCGCCAGCAGCTTAGGAGGGTATAGTCTGGACACCATATATTTT. Translating gives CASSLGGYSLDTIYF. This rearrangement joins TRBV5-1 to TRBJ1-3; the D is unclear. This CDR3 has 15 residues. Germline CDR1 reads SGHRS; CDR2 reads YFSETQ. The V end lost 2 bases, the J end lost 8 bases, and 17 bases lay between the germline ends.

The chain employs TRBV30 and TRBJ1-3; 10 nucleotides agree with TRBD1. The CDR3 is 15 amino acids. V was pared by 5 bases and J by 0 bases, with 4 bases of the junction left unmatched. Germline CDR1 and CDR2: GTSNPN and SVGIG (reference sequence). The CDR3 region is CAWGTGAFSGNTIYF. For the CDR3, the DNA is TGTGCCTGGGGGACAGGGGCCTTCTCTGGAAACACCATATATTTT.

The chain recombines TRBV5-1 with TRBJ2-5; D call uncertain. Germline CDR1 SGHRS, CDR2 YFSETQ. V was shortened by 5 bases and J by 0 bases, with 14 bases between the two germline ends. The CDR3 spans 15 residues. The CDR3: CASRKLLGYQETQYF. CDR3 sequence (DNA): TGCGCCAGCAGAAAACTCCTTGGGTACCAAGAGACCCAGTACTTC. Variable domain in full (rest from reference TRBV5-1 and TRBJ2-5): KAGVTQTPRYLIKTRGQQVTLSCSPISGHRSVSWYQQTPGQGLQFLFEYFSETQRNKGNFPGRFSGRQFSNSRSEMNVSTLELGDSALYLCASRKLLGYQETQYFGPGTRLLVL.

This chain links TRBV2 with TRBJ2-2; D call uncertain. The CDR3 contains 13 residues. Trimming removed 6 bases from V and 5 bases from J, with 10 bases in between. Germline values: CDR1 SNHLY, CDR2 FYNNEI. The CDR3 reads CASRFMLTGELFF. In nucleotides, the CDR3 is TGTGCCAGCAGATTCATGCTGACCGGGGAGCTGTTTTTT.

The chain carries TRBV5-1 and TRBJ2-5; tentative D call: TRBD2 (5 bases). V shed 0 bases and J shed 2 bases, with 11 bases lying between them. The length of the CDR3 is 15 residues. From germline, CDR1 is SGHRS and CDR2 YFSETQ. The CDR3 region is CASSLVPRGQETQYF. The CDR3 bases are TGCGCCAGCAGCTTGGTCCCAAGAGGGCAAGAGACCCAGTACTTC.

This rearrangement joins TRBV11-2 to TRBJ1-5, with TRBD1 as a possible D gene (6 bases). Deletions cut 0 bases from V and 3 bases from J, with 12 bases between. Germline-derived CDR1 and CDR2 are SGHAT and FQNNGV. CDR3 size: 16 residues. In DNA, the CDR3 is TGTGCCAGCAGCTTAGACGGGGACACGCCCAATCAGCCCCAGCATTTT. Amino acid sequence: CASSLDGDTPNQPQHF. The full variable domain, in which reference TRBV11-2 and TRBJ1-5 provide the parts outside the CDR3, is EAGVAQSPRYKIIEKRQSVAFWCNPISGHATLYWYQQILGQGPKLLIQFQNNGVVDDSQLPKDRFSAERLKGVDSTLKIQPAKLEDSAVYLCASSLDGDTPNQPQHFGDGTRLSIL.

CDR3 region: CASSLQGVDTEAFF. CDR3 DNA sequence: TGTGCCAGCAGCCTACAGGGGGTCGACACTGAAGCTTTCTTT. V and J are TRBV5-4 and TRBJ1-1; 8 bases agree with TRBD1. Germline CDR1 SGHNT, CDR2 YYREEE (reference sequence). The junction had 5 bases not matched to a gene; V was cut back by 4 bases and J by 3 bases. CDR3 length: 14 residues.

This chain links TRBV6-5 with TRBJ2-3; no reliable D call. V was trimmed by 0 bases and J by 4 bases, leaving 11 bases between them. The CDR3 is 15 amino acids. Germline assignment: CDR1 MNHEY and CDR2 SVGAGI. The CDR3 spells CASSYSGQAADTQYF. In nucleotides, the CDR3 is TGTGCCAGCAGTTACTCCGGGCAGGCCGCAGATACGCAGTATTTT.

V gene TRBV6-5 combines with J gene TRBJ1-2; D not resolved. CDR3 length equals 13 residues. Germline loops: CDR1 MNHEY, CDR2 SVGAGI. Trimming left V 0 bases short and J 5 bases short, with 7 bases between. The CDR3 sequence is CASSYSGGYGYTF. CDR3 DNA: TGTGCCAGCAGTTACTCTGGCGGTTATGGCTACACCTTC.

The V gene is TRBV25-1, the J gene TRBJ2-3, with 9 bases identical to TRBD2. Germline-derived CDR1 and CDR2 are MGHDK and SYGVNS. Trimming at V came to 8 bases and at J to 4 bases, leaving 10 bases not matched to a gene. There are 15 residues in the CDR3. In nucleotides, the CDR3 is TGTGCCAGCCGAAGAACCGCGGGGGGGCCAGATACGCAGTATTTT. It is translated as CASRRTAGGPDTQYF.

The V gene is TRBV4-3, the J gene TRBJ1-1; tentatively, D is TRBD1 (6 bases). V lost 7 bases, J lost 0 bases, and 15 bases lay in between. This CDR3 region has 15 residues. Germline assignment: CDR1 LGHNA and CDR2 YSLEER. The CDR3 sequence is CASTPVQGMNTEAFF. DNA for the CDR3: TGCGCCAGCACCCCCGTACAGGGTATGAACACTGAAGCTTTCTTT.

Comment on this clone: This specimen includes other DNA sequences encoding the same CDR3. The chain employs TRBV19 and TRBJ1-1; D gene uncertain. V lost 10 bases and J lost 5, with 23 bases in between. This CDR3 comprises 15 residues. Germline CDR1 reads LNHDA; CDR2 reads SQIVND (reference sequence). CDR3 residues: CATTHARGVGTEAFF. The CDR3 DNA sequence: TGTGCCACAACACACGCCCGGGGAGTGGGGACTGAAGCTTTCTTT.

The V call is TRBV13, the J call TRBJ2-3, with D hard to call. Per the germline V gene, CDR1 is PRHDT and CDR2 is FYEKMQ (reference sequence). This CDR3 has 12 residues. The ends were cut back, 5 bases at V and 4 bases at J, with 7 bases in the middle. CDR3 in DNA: TGTGCCAGCAGCCGAGATTCAGATACGCAGTATTTT. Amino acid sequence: CASSRDSDTQYF.

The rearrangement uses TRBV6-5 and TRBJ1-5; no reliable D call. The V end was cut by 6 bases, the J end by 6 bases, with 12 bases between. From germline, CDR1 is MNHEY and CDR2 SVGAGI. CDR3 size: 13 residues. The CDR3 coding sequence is TGTGCCAGCAGGGAGGGTTACAGTCAGCCCCAGCATTTT. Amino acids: CASREGYSQPQHF.

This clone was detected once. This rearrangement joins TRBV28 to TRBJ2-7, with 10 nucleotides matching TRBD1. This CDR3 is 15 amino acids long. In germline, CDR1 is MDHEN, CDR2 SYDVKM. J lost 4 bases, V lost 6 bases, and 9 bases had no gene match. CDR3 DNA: TGTGCCAGCAGGACACCGGGACAGGGGAGTTACGAGCAGTACTTC. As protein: CASRTPGQGSYEQYF.

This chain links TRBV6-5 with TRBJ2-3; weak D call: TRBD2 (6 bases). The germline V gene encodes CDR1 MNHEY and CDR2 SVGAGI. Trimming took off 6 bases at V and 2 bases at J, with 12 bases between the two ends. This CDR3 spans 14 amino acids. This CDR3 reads CASSEDYYTDTQYF. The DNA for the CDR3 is TGTGCCAGCAGCGAGGACTATTACACAGATACGCAGTATTTT.

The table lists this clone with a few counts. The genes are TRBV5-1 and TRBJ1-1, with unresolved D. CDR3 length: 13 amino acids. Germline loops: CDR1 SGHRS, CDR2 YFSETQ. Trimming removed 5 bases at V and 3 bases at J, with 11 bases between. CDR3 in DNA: TGCGCCAGCAGGGGCCCAACGGACACTGAAGCTTTCTTT. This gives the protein CASRGPTDTEAFF.

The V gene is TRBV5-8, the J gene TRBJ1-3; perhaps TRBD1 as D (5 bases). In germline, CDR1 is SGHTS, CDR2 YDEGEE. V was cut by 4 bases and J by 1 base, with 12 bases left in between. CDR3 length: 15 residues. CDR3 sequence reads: CASSHPGGSGNTIYF. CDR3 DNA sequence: TGTGCCAGCAGCCATCCTGGGGGTTCTGGAAACACCATATATTTT. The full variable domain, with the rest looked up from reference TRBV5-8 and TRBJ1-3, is EAGVTQSPTHLIKTRGQQATLRCSPISGHTSVYWYQQALGLGLQFLLWYDEGEERNRGNFPPRFSGRQFPNYSSELNVNALELEDSALYLCASSHPGGSGNTIYFGEGSWLTVV.

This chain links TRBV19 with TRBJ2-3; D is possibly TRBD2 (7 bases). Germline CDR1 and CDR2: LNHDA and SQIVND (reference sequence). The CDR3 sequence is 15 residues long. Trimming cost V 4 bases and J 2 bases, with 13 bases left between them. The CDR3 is CASSNRGAPTDTQYF. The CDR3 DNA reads TGTGCCAGTAGTAACCGGGGGGCACCCACAGATACGCAGTATTTT.

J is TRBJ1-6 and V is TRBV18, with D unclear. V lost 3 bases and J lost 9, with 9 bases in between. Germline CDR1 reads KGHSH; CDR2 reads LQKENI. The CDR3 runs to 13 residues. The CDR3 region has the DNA TGTGCCAGCTCACCGGACCTAGGTTCACCCCTCCACTTT. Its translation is CASSPDLGSPLHF.

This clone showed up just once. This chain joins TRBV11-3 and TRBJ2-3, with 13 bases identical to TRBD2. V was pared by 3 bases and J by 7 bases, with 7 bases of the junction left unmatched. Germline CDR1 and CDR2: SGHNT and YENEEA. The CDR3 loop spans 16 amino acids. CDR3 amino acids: CASSFGLTSGGNTQYF. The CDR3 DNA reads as TGTGCCAGCAGCTTTGGACTGACTAGCGGGGGGAATACGCAGTATTTT.

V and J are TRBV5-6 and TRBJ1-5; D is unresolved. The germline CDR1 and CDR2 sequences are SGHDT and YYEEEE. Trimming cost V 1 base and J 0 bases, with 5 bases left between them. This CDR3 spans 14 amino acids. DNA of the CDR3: TGTGCCAGCAGCTTGTTCTCTAGCAATCAGCCCCAGCATTTT. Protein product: CASSLFSSNQPQHF.

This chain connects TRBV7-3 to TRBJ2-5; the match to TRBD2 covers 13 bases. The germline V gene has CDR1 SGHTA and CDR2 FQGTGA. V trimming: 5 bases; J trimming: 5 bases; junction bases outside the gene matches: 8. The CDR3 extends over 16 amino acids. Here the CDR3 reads CASSPQLAGGRETQYF. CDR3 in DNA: TGTGCCAGCAGCCCGCAACTAGCGGGGGGGCGGGAGACCCAGTACTTC.

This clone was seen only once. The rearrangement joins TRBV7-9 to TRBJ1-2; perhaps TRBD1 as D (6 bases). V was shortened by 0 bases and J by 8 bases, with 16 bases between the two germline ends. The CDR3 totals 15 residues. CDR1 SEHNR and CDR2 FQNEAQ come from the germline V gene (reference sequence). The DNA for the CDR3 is TGTGCCAGCAGCTTAGCGTTGGGCAGGGGAGACGGCTACACCTTC. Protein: CASSLALGRGDGYTF.